This T cell receptor (beta chain) is from a study of technical replicates of blood from a few donors. Assay used: immunoSEQ multiplex PCR; TCRdb lists only in-frame clones, some missing. The table shows around 80,000 clones, with 95% to 98% occurring only once. Germline V lookup: CDR1 SGHKS, CDR2 YYEKEE (reference sequence). The CDR3 extends over 14 amino acids. J was trimmed by 7 bases and V by 4 bases; bases with no gene match: 6. This sequence joins TRBV5-5 and TRBJ1-5; TRBD1 matches at 9 bases. The TCR was taken from a human donor in good health. The sequenced sample was T cells isolated from PBMCs. This CDR3 reads CASSVTGGWQPQHF. The CDR3 bases are TGTGCCAGCAGCGTGACAGGGGGTTGGCAGCCCCAGCATTTT.